This T cell receptor beta chain was identified during a study of identical twins. This clonotype came up a few times. Its antigen is not identified. Study-level findings and limits: Beta out-of-frame sequences showed weaker excess twin sharing. Beta clonotypes that were abundant in cord blood contained fewer insertions, a pattern absent from memory repertoires.

MiXCR was run by TCRdb on the 5' RACE reads, yielding one entry per CDR3 protein. This repertoire shows 1.5 million to 2 million distinct CDR3 sequences, about 31% found once; its top ten account for over 0.25%. Material: cord blood. The clonotype originates from a newborn girl in good health.

The CDR3, as DNA: TGCGCCAGCAGCCAAGATCCGTTCAAGTACCGACAGGGACTGGACATTCAGTACTTC. This codes for CASSQDPFKYRQGLDIQYF. The rearrangement uses TRBV4-1 and TRBJ2-4, with a possible D match to TRBD1 (7 bases). Trimming took 0 bases from V and 8 from J, leaving 26 bases between them. Germline lookup yields CDR1 MGHRA and CDR2 YSYEKL. This CDR3 region has 19 residues.